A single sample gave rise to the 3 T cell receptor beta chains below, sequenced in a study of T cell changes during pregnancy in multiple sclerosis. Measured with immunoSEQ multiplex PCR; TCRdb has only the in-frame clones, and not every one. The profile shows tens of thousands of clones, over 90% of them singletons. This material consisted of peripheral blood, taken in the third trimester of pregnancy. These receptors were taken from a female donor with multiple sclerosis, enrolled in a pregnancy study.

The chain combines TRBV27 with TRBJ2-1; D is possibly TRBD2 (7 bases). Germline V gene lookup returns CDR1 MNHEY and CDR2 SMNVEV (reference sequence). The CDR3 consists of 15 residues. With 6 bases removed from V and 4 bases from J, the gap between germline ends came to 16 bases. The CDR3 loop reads CASRPPGGAYNEQFF. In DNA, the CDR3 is TGTGCCAGCAGACCTCCGGGGGGCGCGTACAATGAGCAGTTCTTC.

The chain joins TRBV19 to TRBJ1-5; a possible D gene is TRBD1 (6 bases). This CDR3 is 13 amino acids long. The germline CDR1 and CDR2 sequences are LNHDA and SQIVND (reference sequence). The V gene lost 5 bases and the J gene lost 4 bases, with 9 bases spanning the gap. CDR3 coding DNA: TGTGCCAGTAGTTTTGGACAGAATCAGCCCCAGCATTTT. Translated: CASSFGQNQPQHF.

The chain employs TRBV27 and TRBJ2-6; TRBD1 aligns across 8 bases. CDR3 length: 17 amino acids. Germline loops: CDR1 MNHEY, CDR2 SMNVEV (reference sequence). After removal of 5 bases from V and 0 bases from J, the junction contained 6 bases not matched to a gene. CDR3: CASSMTGEDSGANVLTF. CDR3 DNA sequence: TGTGCCAGCAGTATGACAGGGGAGGACTCTGGGGCCAACGTCCTGACTTTC.